The clone carrying this T cell receptor beta chain was counted only a few times. Clones were sequenced by immunoSEQ multiplex PCR, and TCRdb holds only the in-frame ones, with some missing. The sample consists of 2,000 to 2,500 clones, over 20% of them appearing once. These data belong to a study of T cells in localized non-small cell lung cancer. The V gene lost 6 bases and the J gene lost 7 bases, with 10 bases spanning the gap. The CDR3 is made up of 11 amino acids. Germline V gene lookup returns CDR1 GTSNPN and CDR2 SVGIG (reference sequence). This receptor was taken from a male donor at least 60 years old with stage II lung adenocarcinoma. The sample consisted of lung tumor tissue, taken before any cancer treatment. V gene TRBV30 combines with J gene TRBJ1-5; no firm D call. CDR3 sequence (DNA): TGTGCCTGCGGCGGAGAACAGCCCCAGCATTTT. As protein: CACGGEQPQHF. Full variable domain (rest looked up from reference TRBV30 and TRBJ1-5): SQTIHQWPATLVQPVGSPLSLECTVEGTSNPNLYWYRQAAGRGLQLLFYSVGIGQISSEVPQNLSASRPQDRQFILSSKKLLLSDSGFYLCACGGEQPQHFGDGTRLSIL.